One and the same sample provided the 29 T cell receptor beta chains below, sequenced in a study of blood T cell repertoires in COVID-19 (dated by TCRdb to the early 2020s). Libraries came from the immunoSEQ multiplex PCR assay. TCRdb retrieved this table from immuneACCESS and kept in-frame rearrangements only. Not all clones are present; in checked studies, unresolved V genes account for under half, and no reason is known for the remainder. The sample records 200,000 to 250,000 clones, roughly 90% of which are singletons. Less than 3% of the sample is taken by the ten largest. The sequencing input was peripheral blood. These receptors originate from a woman between 55 and 75 years old with acute or convalescent COVID-19.

The chain combines TRBV19 with TRBJ2-7, with D tentatively TRBD1 (5 bases). V was pared by 9 bases and J by 3 bases, with 9 bases between. The CDR3 spans 11 residues. CDR1 and CDR2 (germline): LNHDA, SQIVND (reference sequence). CDR3: CASPDSYEQYF. CDR3 nucleotides: TGTGCCAGCCCCGACAGCTACGAGCAGTACTTC. Full variable domain (outside the CDR3, taken from reference TRBV19 and TRBJ2-7): DGGITQSPKYLFRKEGQNVTLSCEQNLNHDAMYWYRQDPGQGLRLIYYSQIVNDFQKGDIAEGYSVSREKKESFPLTVTSAQKNPTAFYLCASPDSYEQYFGPGTRLTVT.

V gene TRBV6-5 combines with J gene TRBJ2-1; D is perhaps TRBD1 (5 bases). CDR1 is MNHEY and CDR2 is SVGAGI in the germline V gene. Deletions cut 7 bases from V and 9 bases from J, with 16 bases between. CDR3 length: 13 amino acids. CDR3 sequence (DNA): TGTGCCAGCAACTCCATTACAGGTGGTGAGCAGTTCTTC. Residues: CASNSITGGEQFF.

This chain links TRBV6-5 with TRBJ2-3; the D gene is possibly TRBD1 (6 bases). V was shortened by 4 bases and J by 5 bases, with 7 bases between the two germline ends. Germline V lookup: CDR1 MNHEY, CDR2 SVGAGI. This CDR3 has 12 amino acids. The CDR3: CASSSTGDTQYF. In nucleotides, the CDR3 is TGTGCCAGCAGTTCGACAGGAGATACGCAGTATTTT.

In its sample, this clone was seen a few times. This rearrangement joins TRBV2 to TRBJ2-7; TRBD1 matches 10 bases. J lost 4 bases, V lost 6 bases, and 9 bases had no gene match. The V gene's germline CDR1 is SNHLY and CDR2 FYNNEI. The CDR3 contains 15 residues. In DNA form, the CDR3 reads TGTGCCAGCAGCGTTGACAGGGGGCGAACGTACGAGCAGTACTTC. Residues: CASSVDRGRTYEQYF.

This chain links TRBV5-1 with TRBJ2-5; a possible D gene is TRBD2 (7 bases). The CDR3 extends over 15 amino acids. Germline loops: CDR1 SGHRS, CDR2 YFSETQ. The ends were cut back, 5 bases at V and 4 bases at J, with 18 bases in the middle. CDR3: CASRAAGAISETQYF. The CDR3 DNA reads TGCGCCAGCAGAGCTGCGGGGGCCATCTCAGAGACCCAGTACTTC.

The V call is TRBV6-6, the J call TRBJ2-3, with a possible D match to TRBD1 (5 bases). V lost 5 bases and J 9 bases, leaving 15 bases between the germline ends. The germline CDR1 and CDR2 sequences are MNHNY and SVGAGI (reference sequence). The CDR3 is 13 residues long. CDR3 DNA: TGTGCCAGCAGTCCCGACAGCCGAAGAACGCAGTATTTT. Residues: CASSPDSRRTQYF.

This clone showed up just a few times. This chain uses TRBV4-2 with TRBJ1-3; D uncertain. CDR3 length equals 15 residues. V gave up 1 base and J gave up 0 bases, with 7 bases separating them. The germline V gene has CDR1 LGHNA and CDR2 YNFKEQ. The CDR3 reads CASSQVLSSGNTIYF. DNA of the CDR3: TGTGCCAGCAGCCAAGTTTTATCCTCTGGAAACACCATATATTTT.

This clone was counted a single time. The chain combines TRBV5-1 with TRBJ1-3; 8 bases fit TRBD1. Germline trimming cut 4 bases from V and 7 bases from J; bases unmatched to any gene: 7. CDR1 is SGHRS, CDR2 YFSETQ, per germline. The CDR3 runs to 14 residues. CDR3 region: CASSTTGVSNTIYF. In DNA, the CDR3 is TGCGCCAGCAGCACGACAGGGGTTTCTAACACCATATATTTT.

J is TRBJ2-5 and V is TRBV2, with 7 bases matching TRBD2. J lost 2 bases, V lost 7 bases, and 10 bases had no gene match. Germline CDR1 reads SNHLY; CDR2 reads FYNNEI. The CDR3 runs 15 residues. The CDR3 region has the DNA TGTGCCAGCACCCCACCGGCTAGCGGACAAGAGACCCAGTACTTC. It is translated as CASTPPASGQETQYF.

The gene calls are TRBV6-1 and TRBJ2-1; a possible D gene is TRBD1 (6 bases). Trimming removed 1 base at V and 11 bases at J, with 12 bases between. Germline V gene lookup returns CDR1 MNHNS and CDR2 SASEGT. CDR3 length equals 13 residues. The CDR3 DNA reads TGTGCCAGCAGTGAAGTTGGGGGCCCAAAGCAGTTCTTC. Translation gives CASSEVGGPKQFF.

J is TRBJ1-5 and V is TRBV6-5; TRBD1 is a possible D gene (5 bases). Germline V gene lookup returns CDR1 MNHEY and CDR2 SVGAGI. The CDR3 covers 14 residues. The ends were cut back, 2 bases at V and 7 bases at J, with 12 bases in the middle. The CDR3 here is CASSYRGGGQPQHF. The CDR3 nucleotides are TGTGCCAGCAGTTACCGGGGGGGTGGGCAGCCCCAGCATTTT.

This clone was found once. The chain combines TRBV14 with TRBJ1-3; D call uncertain. The CDR3 runs to 17 residues. Trimming stripped 4 bases from V and 4 bases from J, with 20 bases between. Germline lookup yields CDR1 SGHDN and CDR2 FVKESK. The DNA of the CDR3 is TGTGCCAGCAGCCGGAGGGAGGGCGGATCTCGAGGAAACACCATATATTTT. Its protein is CASSRREGGSRGNTIYF.

The chain links TRBV4-2 to TRBJ1-3; unclear D gene. Trimming stripped 5 bases from V and 9 bases from J, with 14 bases between. The CDR3 consists of 13 residues. Germline V gene sequence: CDR1 LGHNA, CDR2 YNFKEQ. In DNA form, the CDR3 reads TGTGCCAGCAGCTTCTTCGGGTCACGCACCATATATTTT. It codes for CASSFFGSRTIYF.

This chain links TRBV30 with TRBJ1-2; weak D call: TRBD1 (5 bases). The germline CDR1 and CDR2 sequences are GTSNPN and SVGIG (reference sequence). Trimming removed 1 base from V and 7 bases from J, with 19 bases in between. The CDR3 runs to 15 residues. The CDR3 region is CAWSDLRGTLGGYTF. CDR3 sequence (DNA): TGTGCCTGGAGTGACCTTAGGGGTACTCTTGGTGGCTACACCTTC.

V gene TRBV19 combines with J gene TRBJ1-5; 9 nucleotides match TRBD1. Germline V CDR1 and CDR2: LNHDA, SQIVND (reference sequence). J gave up 3 bases and V 5 bases, and 8 bases lay outside the gene matches. This CDR3 is built from 16 residues. CDR3 in amino acids: CASSEAGTGINQPQHF. Here the CDR3 DNA reads TGTGCCAGTAGTGAAGCCGGGACAGGGATCAATCAGCCCCAGCATTTT.

This chain links TRBV7-2 with TRBJ2-7; TRBD1 might be the D (6 bases). V was clipped by 6 bases and J by 6 bases, with 15 bases between them. The CDR3 extends over 13 amino acids. Germline CDR1 is SGHTA and CDR2 is FQGNSA. The CDR3 is CASRHTGWLEQYF. The CDR3 DNA follows: TGTGCCAGCAGACATACAGGGTGGCTCGAGCAGTACTTC.

The V call is TRBV28, the J call TRBJ1-2; TRBD1 agrees at 7 bases. CDR1 is MDHEN, CDR2 SYDVKM, per germline. The CDR3 totals 16 residues. J lost 4 bases, V lost 5 bases, and 13 bases had no gene match. The CDR3 loop reads CASSTQQGIQTYGYTF. The CDR3 nucleotides read TGTGCCAGCAGTACCCAACAGGGGATCCAAACCTATGGCTACACCTTC.

The chain carries TRBV18 and TRBJ2-7; 7 nucleotides align to TRBD1. Looked up from germline, CDR1 is KGHSH and CDR2 is LQKENI. V gave up 8 bases and J gave up 6 bases; unmatched junction bases: 13. This CDR3 contains 14 residues. The CDR3, as DNA: TGTGCCAGCCTCGCGACAGGGTCTGTTTCCGAGCAGTACTTC. It yields the protein CASLATGSVSEQYF.

The rearrangement uses TRBV5-4 and TRBJ1-1; D is uncertain. V was pared by 5 bases and J by 4 bases, with 18 bases between. Germline V gene data show CDR1 as SGHNT and CDR2 as YYREEE (reference sequence). The CDR3 length is 15 residues. The CDR3 reads CASSPPLLSGTEAFF. CDR3 nucleotides: TGTGCCAGCAGTCCCCCTCTCTTATCGGGCACTGAAGCTTTCTTT.

The chain recombines TRBV5-1 with TRBJ2-2, with a tentative D call TRBD1 (6 bases). CDR1 SGHRS and CDR2 YFSETQ come from the germline V gene. V lost 4 bases, J lost 1 base, and 8 bases lay in between. This CDR3 contains 14 residues. As DNA, the CDR3 is TGCGCCAGCAGCGAGACAGGGAACACCGGGGAGCTGTTTTTT. As protein: CASSETGNTGELFF.

The chain joins TRBV5-4 to TRBJ2-7; 7 bases map to TRBD1. CDR1 is SGHNT and CDR2 is YYREEE in the germline V gene (reference sequence). The CDR3 is 15 residues long. The ends lost 3 bases at V and 2 bases at J; junction bases unmatched: 8. The chain's CDR3 is CASSSPTGSTYEQYF. The CDR3 DNA reads TGTGCCAGCAGCTCGCCGACAGGGAGCACCTACGAGCAGTACTTC.

This clone was observed a single time. V is TRBV7-2 and J is TRBJ1-2, with D perhaps matching TRBD1 (6 bases). Germline assignment: CDR1 SGHTA and CDR2 FQGNSA. Between the trimmed V and J ends, which lost 5 bases and 2 bases, there was a span of 27 bases. CDR3 size: 19 residues. CDR3 sequence reads: CASSPRLGGEKTKNYGYTF. For the CDR3, the DNA is TGTGCCAGCAGCCCACGCCTAGGGGGAGAAAAAACGAAGAACTATGGCTACACCTTC.

The chain uses TRBV5-4 and TRBJ2-1; 9 bases are a match to TRBD1. With 4 bases clipped from V and 9 bases from J, the junction kept 8 bases outside the gene matches. The germline gives CDR1 SGHNT, CDR2 YYREEE (reference sequence). This CDR3 is 14 amino acids long. The CDR3 loop reads CASSPNRGRGEQFF. Here the CDR3 DNA reads TGTGCCAGCAGCCCTAACAGGGGGCGAGGTGAGCAGTTCTTC.

This clone has only one observation. The rearrangement joins TRBV6-1 to TRBJ2-5, with a tentative D call TRBD1 (6 bases). V was pared by 2 bases and J by 5 bases, with 18 bases between. Germline CDR1 reads MNHNS; CDR2 reads SASEGT. The CDR3 runs 16 residues. CDR3 protein: CASSELGASTRETQYF. In nucleotides, the CDR3 is TGTGCCAGCAGTGAACTGGGGGCGTCAACTCGGGAGACCCAGTACTTC.

A single count supports this clone. The CDR3 here is CASSSGLAGYNEQFF. Here the CDR3 DNA reads TGTGCCAGCAGCTCGGGGCTAGCGGGGTACAATGAGCAGTTCTTC. The rearrangement joins TRBV7-9 to TRBJ2-1; TRBD2 aligns across 9 bases. From germline, CDR1 is SEHNR and CDR2 FQNEAQ (reference sequence). CDR3 length equals 15 residues. J gave up 4 bases and V 4 bases, and 5 bases lay outside the gene matches.

The chain recombines TRBV25-1 with TRBJ2-7; TRBD1 agrees at 8 bases. CDR3 size: 16 residues. The V gene end was trimmed by 1 base and the J gene end by 4 bases; junction bases not matched to a gene: 9. Germline V gives CDR1 MGHDK, CDR2 SYGVNS. The CDR3 region has the DNA TGTGCCAGCAGTGAATCCAGGGCAGGGGGCAAGTACGAGCAGTACTTC. Translation: CASSESRAGGKYEQYF.

V and J are TRBV7-6 and TRBJ2-7; a weak D match, TRBD1 (5 bases). The germline gives CDR1 SGHVS, CDR2 FNYEAQ. Trimming cost V 0 bases and J 3 bases, with 6 bases left between them. The CDR3 totals 13 residues. The CDR3: CASSLAGDYEQYF. The CDR3 DNA reads as TGTGCCAGCAGCTTAGCAGGGGACTACGAGCAGTACTTC.

The chain combines TRBV5-6 with TRBJ1-3; D possibly corresponds to TRBD1 (5 bases). V was clipped by 3 bases and J by 0 bases, with 7 bases between them. Germline assignment: CDR1 SGHDT and CDR2 YYEEEE. CDR3 length equals 14 residues. The DNA for the CDR3 is TGTGCCAGCAGCTGGGGCCCCTCTGGAAACACCATATATTTT. Its translation: CASSWGPSGNTIYF.

V and J are TRBV9 and TRBJ1-6; D is ambiguous. Per germline, CDR1 SGDLS and CDR2 YYNGEE. Trimming took 0 bases from V and 9 from J, leaving 10 bases between them. This CDR3 is built from 14 residues. The CDR3 nucleotides are TGTGCCAGCAGCGTAGCTGCTGAGGGTTCACCCCTCCACTTT. Protein product: CASSVAAEGSPLHF.